This TCR beta chain was sequenced in a study of human T cells and chemical hapten exposure. Overall study context: The patients were mostly female; they had alopecia areata, totalis or universalis. Whole-study results and caveats: Sensitizing with DPC caused no change in TCRs above 1 in 1000 frequency. Healthy individuals' immune responses may differ from those of donors, who had alopecia.

The time point was: patch test 2, 6 weeks after DPC sensitization. Regarding treatment: therapeutic diphenylcyclopropenone sensitization with weekly scalp DPC. This CDR3 region has 16 residues. Germline lookup yields CDR1 DFQATT and CDR2 SNEGSKA (reference sequence). The J segment lost 4 bases and the V segment lost 2 bases, leaving 9 bases of the junction unmatched. Details on this clonotype: Its antigen is still unknown.

Under the authors' procedure: Per sample, the median was approximately 100,000 TCRs, with values from 23,224 to 690,600. TCRdb re-derived calls from the RACE reads in MiXCR, one entry per CDR3 protein. The V and J calls were determined by TCRdb, not by the authors. The sample shows 75,000 to 90,000 distinct CDR3 sequences, roughly 10% of them seen only once. This sequence originates from a woman aged 50 to 60 with alopecia areata. Some clones in this sample may be carry-over from other donors' samples. Source: whole blood, taken in connection with sensitization to the hapten diphenylcyclopropenone (DPC). This chain uses TRBV20-1 with TRBJ2-3; the match to TRBD2 covers 10 bases. CDR3 coding DNA: TGCAGTGCTAGACCTCTAGCGGGAGTTCGTCCAGATACGCAGTATTTT. This codes for CSARPLAGVRPDTQYF.